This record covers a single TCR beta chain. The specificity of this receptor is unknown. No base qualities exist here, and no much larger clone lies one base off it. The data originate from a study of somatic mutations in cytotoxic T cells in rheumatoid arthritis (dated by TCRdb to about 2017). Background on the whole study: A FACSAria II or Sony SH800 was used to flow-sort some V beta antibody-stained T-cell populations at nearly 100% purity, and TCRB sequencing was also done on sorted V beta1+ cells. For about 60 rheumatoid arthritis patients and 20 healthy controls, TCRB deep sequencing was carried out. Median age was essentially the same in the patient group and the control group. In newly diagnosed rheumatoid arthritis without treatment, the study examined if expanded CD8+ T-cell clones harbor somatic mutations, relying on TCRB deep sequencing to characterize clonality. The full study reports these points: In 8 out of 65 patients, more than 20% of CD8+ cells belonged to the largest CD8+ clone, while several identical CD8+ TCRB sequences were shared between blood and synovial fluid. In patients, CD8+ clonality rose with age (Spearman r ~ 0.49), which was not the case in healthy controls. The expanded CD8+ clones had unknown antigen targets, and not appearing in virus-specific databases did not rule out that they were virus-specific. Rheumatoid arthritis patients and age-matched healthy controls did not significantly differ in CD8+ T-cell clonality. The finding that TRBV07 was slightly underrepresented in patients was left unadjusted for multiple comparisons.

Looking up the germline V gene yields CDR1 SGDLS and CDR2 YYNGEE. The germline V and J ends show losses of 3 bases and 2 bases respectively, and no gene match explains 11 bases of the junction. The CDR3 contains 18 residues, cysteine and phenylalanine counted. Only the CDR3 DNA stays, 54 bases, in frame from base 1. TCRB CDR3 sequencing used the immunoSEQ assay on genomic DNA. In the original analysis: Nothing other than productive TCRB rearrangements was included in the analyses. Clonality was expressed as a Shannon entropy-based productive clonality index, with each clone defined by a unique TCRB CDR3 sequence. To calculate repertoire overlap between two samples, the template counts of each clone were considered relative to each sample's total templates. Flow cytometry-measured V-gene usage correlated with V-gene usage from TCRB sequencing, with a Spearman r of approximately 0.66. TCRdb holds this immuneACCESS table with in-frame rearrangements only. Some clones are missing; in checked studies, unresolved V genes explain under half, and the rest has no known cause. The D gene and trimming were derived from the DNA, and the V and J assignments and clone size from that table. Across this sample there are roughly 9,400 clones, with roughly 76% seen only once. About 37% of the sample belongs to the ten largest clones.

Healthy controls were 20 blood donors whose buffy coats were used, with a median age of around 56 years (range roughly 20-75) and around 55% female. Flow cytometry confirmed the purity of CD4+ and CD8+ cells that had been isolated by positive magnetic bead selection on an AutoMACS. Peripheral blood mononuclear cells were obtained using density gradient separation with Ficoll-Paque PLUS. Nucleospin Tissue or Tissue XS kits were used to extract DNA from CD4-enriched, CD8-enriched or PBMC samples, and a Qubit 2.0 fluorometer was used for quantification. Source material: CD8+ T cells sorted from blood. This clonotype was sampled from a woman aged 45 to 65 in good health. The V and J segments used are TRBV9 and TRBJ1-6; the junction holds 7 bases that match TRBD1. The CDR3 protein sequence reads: CASSGPEGADPYNSPLHF. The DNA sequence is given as TGTGCCAGCAGCGGCCCAGAGGGGGCCGACCCCTATAATTCACCCCTCCACTTT.